The 26 T cell receptor beta chains below were found in one sample sequenced in a study of a mutant IDH1 vaccine in newly diagnosed glioma. Some clones are missing from TCRdb's copy, which holds only in-frame ones; the method was immunoSEQ multiplex PCR. Of roughly 68,000 clones listed, about 74% are singletons. No antigen has been assigned to these receptors. Time point noted: week 35, safety follow-up. What each vaccine dose contained was 300 ug of mutant IDH1 20-mer peptide, accompanied by topical imiquimod. The sequenced sample was PBMCs, obtained from a glioma patient whose treatment included an IDH1 peptide vaccine. The origin of the receptors is a man between 50 and 59 years old with glioma.

The sample holds one count of this clone. This chain uses TRBV7-8 with TRBJ2-5; no firm D call. Deletions cut 5 bases from V and 5 bases from J, with 6 bases between. The CDR3 sequence is 11 residues long. CDR1 SGHVS and CDR2 FQNEAQ come from the germline V gene. The CDR3 nucleotides read TGTGCCAGCAGCCCCACCGAGACCCAGTACTTC. Translating gives CASSPTETQYF.

This chain connects TRBV6-5 to TRBJ1-3, with a weak D call TRBD1 (5 bases). Germline values: CDR1 MNHEY, CDR2 SVGAGI. V gave up 7 bases and J gave up 0 bases, with 10 bases separating them. This CDR3 region has 14 residues. CDR3 in amino acids: CASKRGSSGNTIYF. Written as DNA, the CDR3 is TGTGCCAGCAAAAGGGGAAGCTCTGGAAACACCATATATTTT.

V and J are TRBV7-6 and TRBJ1-1; weak D call: TRBD1 (6 bases). The germline CDR1 and CDR2 sequences are SGHVS and FNYEAQ. The V gene lost 5 bases and the J gene lost 5 bases, with 12 bases spanning the gap. The CDR3 totals 13 residues. DNA for the CDR3: TGTGCCAGCAGCGAGGGGGGGGGAACTGAAGCTTTCTTT. Residues: CASSEGGGTEAFF. Together with reference TRBV7-6 and TRBJ1-1, the CDR3 gives the full variable domain: GAGVSQSPRYKVTKRGQDVALRCDPISGHVSLYWYRQALGQGPEFLTYFNYEAQQDKSGLPNDRFSAERPEGSISTLTIQRTEQRDSAMYRCASSEGGGTEAFFGQGTRLTVV.

There are many counts of this clone. The chain is built from TRBV20-1 and TRBJ2-1; D gene ambiguous. CDR1 is DFQATT, CDR2 SNEGSKA, per germline (reference sequence). The V end lost 4 bases, the J end lost 6 bases, and 4 bases lay between the germline ends. The CDR3 is 10 amino acids. In nucleotides, the CDR3 is TGCAGTGCTATCTTCAATGAGCAGTTCTTC. It is translated as CSAIFNEQFF.

The chain couples TRBV19 to TRBJ1-5, with D maybe TRBD1 (5 bases). The CDR3 consists of 14 residues. Between the trimmed V and J ends, which lost 1 base and 3 bases, there was a span of 7 bases. Germline V CDR1 and CDR2: LNHDA, SQIVND (reference sequence). The CDR3 protein is CASSIGQNNQPQHF. The CDR3 DNA reads TGTGCCAGTAGTATAGGACAGAACAATCAGCCCCAGCATTTT.

This clone was observed a few times. The V call is TRBV11-2, the J call TRBJ1-3; 9 bases are a match to TRBD1. J was trimmed by 3 bases and V by 1 base; bases with no gene match: 7. The CDR3 is 17 residues long. Germline assignment: CDR1 SGHAT and CDR2 FQNNGV. The CDR3 protein is CASSLGDRAFGGNTIYF. For the CDR3, the DNA is TGTGCCAGCAGCTTAGGGGACAGGGCCTTCGGTGGAAACACCATATATTTT.

The chain carries TRBV4-1 and TRBJ1-1; possible D gene TRBD1, 5 bases. The germline gives CDR1 MGHRA, CDR2 YSYEKL. CDR3 length: 14 residues. V lost 0 bases and J 11 bases, leaving 16 bases between the germline ends. The chain's CDR3 is CASSQDPGILKAFF. The CDR3 region has the DNA TGCGCCAGCAGCCAAGATCCAGGGATCCTAAAGGCTTTCTTT.

Note on this clone: Other DNA variants within this sample encode the same CDR3. The chain is built from TRBV2 and TRBJ1-1; weak D call: TRBD1 (5 bases). The CDR3 is 13 residues long. Germline V lookup: CDR1 SNHLY, CDR2 FYNNEI. V lost 5 bases to trimming and J lost 1 base, with 8 bases between them. CDR3 coding DNA: TGTGCCAGCAGTCAGGGAGAGAACACTGAAGCTTTCTTT. Amino acids: CASSQGENTEAFF.

Here the CDR3 reads CASSTPLQGNEQFF. DNA of the CDR3: TGTGCCAGTAGTACCCCCCTTCAGGGCAATGAGCAGTTCTTC. The chain uses TRBV19 and TRBJ2-1; D may be TRBD1 (5 bases). The germline V gene has CDR1 LNHDA and CDR2 SQIVND (reference sequence). This CDR3 is 14 amino acids long. The V gene lost 4 bases and the J gene lost 6 bases, with 13 bases spanning the gap.

V is TRBV6-5 and J is TRBJ2-1; D may be TRBD1 (5 bases). V lost 6 bases to trimming and J lost 1 base, with 10 bases between them. The CDR3 spans 14 residues. CDR1 MNHEY and CDR2 SVGAGI come from the germline V gene. The CDR3 coding sequence is TGTGCCAGCAGCCAGGGTCGGTCCTACAATGAGCAGTTCTTC. Amino acids: CASSQGRSYNEQFF.

This chain uses TRBV4-1 with TRBJ2-4; D is ambiguous. The V gene lost 1 base and the J gene lost 2 bases, with 9 bases spanning the gap. Looked up from germline, CDR1 is MGHRA and CDR2 is YSYEKL. This CDR3 comprises 15 residues. This CDR3 is CASSQVGEPKNIQYF. CDR3 bases: TGCGCCAGCAGCCAAGTAGGAGAGCCCAAAAACATTCAGTACTTC.

The rearrangement joins TRBV7-2 to TRBJ2-5; D perhaps matches TRBD1 (7 bases). This CDR3 contains 13 residues. V shed 3 bases and J shed 4 bases, with 9 bases lying between them. Germline loops: CDR1 SGHTA, CDR2 FQGNSA. The CDR3 DNA sequence: TGTGCCAGCAGCTTTCAGGGGGGAGAGACCCAGTACTTC. It encodes CASSFQGGETQYF.

The chain uses TRBV7-2 and TRBJ1-3; no clear D. Germline V gene sequence: CDR1 SGHTA, CDR2 FQGNSA. V was cut by 5 bases and J by 1 base, with 18 bases left in between. The CDR3 extends over 17 amino acids. The CDR3 spells CASSGGRGPVSGNTIYF. CDR3 bases: TGTGCCAGCAGCGGAGGCAGAGGCCCCGTTTCTGGAAACACCATATATTTT.

The chain couples TRBV15 to TRBJ1-2; D is perhaps TRBD1 (6 bases). The V gene's germline CDR1 is LNHNV and CDR2 YYDKDF (reference sequence). V shed 5 bases and J shed 8 bases, with 21 bases lying between them. This CDR3 spans 15 amino acids. The CDR3 bases are TGTGCCACCAGCCCCCCGCCGGGGGCAGGAGGGGGCTACACCTTC. The encoded protein is CATSPPPGAGGGYTF.

The rearrangement uses TRBV19 and TRBJ1-1; TRBD1 matches at 7 bases. The CDR3 runs 14 residues. Germline loops: CDR1 LNHDA, CDR2 SQIVND (reference sequence). V trimming: 5 bases; J trimming: 8 bases; junction bases outside the gene matches: 11. The chain's CDR3 is CASSVTGDPTEAFF. The CDR3, as DNA: TGTGCCAGTAGTGTTACAGGGGACCCAACCGAAGCTTTCTTT.

This sequence joins TRBV25-1 and TRBJ1-4; 7 positions match TRBD1. Trimming cost V 4 bases and J 2 bases; bases outside gene matches: 13. The CDR3 covers 18 residues. Germline V lookup: CDR1 MGHDK, CDR2 SYGVNS. The CDR3 nucleotides read TGTGCCAGCAGTGGCCGGACAGGCGGCCCTCCGACTAATGAAAAACTGTTTTTT. This translates into CASSGRTGGPPTNEKLFF.

The V call is TRBV9, the J call TRBJ2-1; TRBD2 matches at 10 bases. The J segment lost 2 bases and the V segment lost 4 bases, leaving 3 bases of the junction unmatched. The CDR3 consists of 15 residues. Germline V gene sequence: CDR1 SGDLS, CDR2 YYNGEE. The DNA of the CDR3 is TGTGCCAGCAGCTTTAGCGGGGGGCCCTACAATGAGCAGTTCTTC. Protein sequence: CASSFSGGPYNEQFF.

This clone was found a few times. The chain employs TRBV18 and TRBJ1-2; no firm D call. Germline loops: CDR1 KGHSH, CDR2 LQKENI. Trimming cost V 3 bases and J 8 bases, with 7 bases left between them. The CDR3 is made up of 11 amino acids. In DNA form, the CDR3 reads TGTGCCAGCTCACCGGATCGCGGCTACACCTTC. Its translation is CASSPDRGYTF.

The chain carries TRBV27 and TRBJ1-2; D not resolved. V was trimmed by 6 bases and J by 7 bases, leaving 15 bases between them. The germline CDR1 and CDR2 sequences are MNHEY and SMNVEV (reference sequence). The CDR3 contains 13 residues. This CDR3 is CASSPGPMSGYTF. The CDR3 region has the DNA TGTGCCAGCAGCCCCGGGCCAATGTCTGGCTACACCTTC.

The chain couples TRBV10-3 to TRBJ2-1; D is ambiguous. The germline V and J ends were trimmed by 3 bases and 0 bases, with 9 bases remaining between them. The CDR3 is 15 amino acids. Germline V gene lookup returns CDR1 ENHRY and CDR2 SYGVKD. The CDR3 is CAISESQSSYNEQFF. The CDR3 DNA is TGTGCCATCAGTGAAAGCCAGAGCTCCTACAATGAGCAGTTCTTC.

The rearrangement uses TRBV9 and TRBJ2-7; 9 positions match TRBD1. Trimming took 4 bases from V and 6 from J; bases not matched to a gene: 8. Germline assignment: CDR1 SGDLS and CDR2 YYNGEE. The length of the CDR3 is 14 residues. Here the CDR3 DNA reads TGTGCCAGCAGCCCTGGGACAGGGAGTTTCGAGCAGTACTTC. This codes for CASSPGTGSFEQYF. Supplemented by reference TRBV9 and TRBJ2-7, the full variable domain reads DSGVTQTPKHLITATGQRVTLRCSPRSGDLSVYWYQQSLDQGLQFLIQYYNGEERAKGNILERFSAQQFPDLHSELNLSSLELGDSALYFCASSPGTGSFEQYFGPGTRLTVT.

The chain recombines TRBV7-2 with TRBJ1-3; D not certain. The V gene's germline CDR1 is SGHTA and CDR2 FQGNSA. Trimming removed 6 bases from V and 2 bases from J, with 8 bases in between. This CDR3 comprises 13 residues. CDR3 sequence: CASSTSPGNTIYF. In DNA form, the CDR3 reads TGTGCCAGCAGTACTTCTCCTGGAAACACCATATATTTT.

This chain uses TRBV19 with TRBJ2-1; 8 positions agree with TRBD1. CDR3 length: 13 amino acids. The germline V gene encodes CDR1 LNHDA and CDR2 SQIVND (reference sequence). J was trimmed by 8 bases and V by 5 bases; bases with no gene match: 5. DNA of the CDR3: TGTGCCAGTAGTCTTGGACAGGGACATGAGCAGTTCTTC. Translating it yields CASSLGQGHEQFF.

The gene calls are TRBV30 and TRBJ2-3; 11 nucleotides align to TRBD2. The length of the CDR3 is 17 residues. J gave up 2 bases and V 0 bases, and 7 bases lay outside the gene matches. From germline, CDR1 is GTSNPN and CDR2 SVGIG (reference sequence). The CDR3 nucleotides are TGTGCCTGGAGTGTACTCCTAGCGGGGGGTCTCACAGATACGCAGTATTTT. It encodes CAWSVLLAGGLTDTQYF.

As regards this clone: Other DNA variants within this sample encode the same CDR3. The chain employs TRBV9 and TRBJ1-3; D gene uncertain. The CDR3 is 13 residues long. Germline loops: CDR1 SGDLS, CDR2 YYNGEE. Trimming stripped 4 bases from V and 4 bases from J, with 9 bases between. The chain's CDR3 is CASSPSAGNTIYF. CDR3 sequence (DNA): TGTGCCAGCAGCCCCTCCGCCGGAAACACCATATATTTT.

This chain connects TRBV10-3 to TRBJ2-1; 8 bases match TRBD2. V was pared by 2 bases and J by 0 bases, with 3 bases of the junction left unmatched. The CDR3 runs to 16 residues. Germline CDR1 and CDR2: ENHRY and SYGVKD. CDR3 in DNA: TGTGCCATCAGTGAGCGGGGGGGGACCTCCTACAATGAGCAGTTCTTC. Translating gives CAISERGGTSYNEQFF.